Below, 17 T cell receptor beta chains from the same sample are listed, as sequenced in a study of blood T cells in healthy people across ages. Primers used in a second PCR of about 7 to 11 cycles were a sample-barcoded 5' primer and a J-beta primer mix. Each CDR3 protein gets one entry after TCRdb re-called the 5' RACE reads with MiXCR. The repertoire holds around 1,000,000 distinct CDR3 sequences, with approximately 26% as singletons. These data also formed part of another study, on T cells of mothers and their children.

Sequencing was performed on blood. Every receptor here comes from a girl aged 2 to 10 in good health.

The chain combines TRBV7-2 with TRBJ2-5; D possibly corresponds to TRBD2 (6 bases). This CDR3 spans 13 amino acids. CDR1 is SGHTA and CDR2 is FQGNSA in the germline V gene. Trimming took 0 bases from V and 7 from J, leaving 9 bases between them. DNA for the CDR3: TGTGCCAGCAGCTTAGCACTAGCCGGGACCCAGTACTTC. It encodes CASSLALAGTQYF.

This rearrangement joins TRBV29-1 to TRBJ2-5; perhaps D is TRBD1 or TRBD2 (5 bases each). The J call could be wrong; TRBJ2-1 is a better fit for the DNA end. Germline CDR1 reads SQVTM; CDR2 reads ANQGSEA. The CDR3 runs to 11 residues. The CDR3 spells CSVERGGRQFF. DNA of the CDR3: TGCAGCGTTGAGAGGGGTGGACGGCAGTTCTTC.

The chain links TRBV20-1 to TRBJ1-3, with 7 positions matching TRBD1. This CDR3 has 14 amino acids. Germline assignment: CDR1 DFQATT and CDR2 SNEGSKA (reference sequence). CDR3 in amino acids: CSVHPGTEDLTIYF. The CDR3, as DNA: TGCAGCGTTCATCCCGGGACAGAAGATTTGACCATATATTTT.

The rearrangement links TRBV2 to TRBJ1-1; maybe TRBD1 (5 bases). From germline, CDR1 is SNHLY and CDR2 FYNNEI. The CDR3 has 14 residues. Trimming took off 6 bases at V and 4 bases at J, with 15 bases between the two ends. The CDR3 here is CASSPDGRGTEAFF. DNA for the CDR3: TGTGCCAGCAGCCCGGACGGGAGGGGCACTGAAGCTTTCTTT.

This clonotype was seen a handful of times. The chain recombines TRBV3-1 with TRBJ2-2; 7 bases match TRBD2. The V gene end was trimmed by 8 bases and the J gene end by 7 bases; junction bases not matched to a gene: 4. The CDR3 extends over 12 amino acids. Germline V lookup: CDR1 LGHDT, CDR2 YNNKEL (reference sequence). Written as DNA, the CDR3 is TGTGCCAGCGGGAGGGCCATCGGGGAGCTGTTTTTT. It specifies CASGRAIGELFF.

This clonotype was observed a handful of times. The V and J genes are TRBV12-5 and TRBJ2-1; D is ambiguous. Trimming stripped 7 bases from V and 6 bases from J, with 10 bases between. Per germline, CDR1 LGHNT and CDR2 FRNRAP. This CDR3 has 12 residues. CDR3: CASAPLSNEQFF. DNA for the CDR3: TGTGCTAGTGCCCCTTTAAGCAATGAGCAGTTCTTC. Full variable domain (rest looked up from reference TRBV12-5 and TRBJ2-1): DARVTQTPRHKVTEMGQEVTMRCQPILGHNTVFWYRQTMMQGLELLAYFRNRAPLDDSGMPKDRFSAEMPDATLATLKIQPSEPRDSAVYFCASAPLSNEQFFGPGTRLTVL.

The chain uses TRBV6-2 or TRBV6-3 and TRBJ2-7; D is possibly TRBD2 (5 bases). Deletions cut 6 bases from V and 3 bases from J, with 15 bases between. The CDR3 extends over 14 amino acids. The V gene's germline CDR1 is MNHEY and CDR2 SVGEGT. In DNA, the CDR3 is TGTGCCAGCAGCTACCAAACGGGAAGCTACGAGCAGTACTTC. Translating gives CASSYQTGSYEQYF.

This clonotype was seen only a few times. The gene calls are TRBV20-1 and TRBJ2-7, with TRBD1 identical over 10 bases. The CDR3 sequence is 13 residues long. The germline gives CDR1 DFQATT, CDR2 SNEGSKA (reference sequence). The V segment lost 5 bases and the J segment 4 bases; nucleotides outside the gene matches: 5. The CDR3 DNA follows: TGCAGTGCTCTCCGGGACAGGGGATACGAGCAGTACTTC. Amino acids: CSALRDRGYEQYF.

The CDR3 reads CASSIGGRRGWDEQFF. The CDR3 DNA reads as TGTGCCAGTAGTATAGGGGGCCGAAGGGGATGGGATGAGCAGTTCTTC. This chain uses TRBV19 with TRBJ2-5; D is perhaps TRBD1 (5 bases). The J call may be mistaken, given a closer DNA end match to TRBJ2-1. The CDR3 has 16 amino acids. CDR1 and CDR2 (germline): LNHDA, SQIVND (reference sequence).

This clonotype was seen a few times. The chain links TRBV10-2 to TRBJ2-5; the D gene is possibly TRBD2 (6 bases). The CDR3 has 16 amino acids. CDR1 is WSHSY and CDR2 is SAAADI in the germline V gene. The V end lost 2 bases, the J end lost 5 bases, and 18 bases lay between the germline ends. CDR3 sequence reads: CASSEAHFAGMETQYF. The CDR3 DNA reads as TGCGCCAGCAGTGAGGCCCATTTTGCGGGGATGGAGACCCAGTACTTC.

The J gene is TRBJ2-4, the V gene TRBV3-1, with 7 bases identical to TRBD2. The CDR3 sequence is 14 residues long. Germline lookup yields CDR1 LGHDT and CDR2 YNNKEL (reference sequence). V gave up 1 base and J gave up 12 bases; unmatched junction bases: 9. The CDR3 DNA is TGTGCCAGCAGCCAAGGGGGCGCGGGAGTGAGTCAGTACTTC. Protein sequence: CASSQGGAGVSQYF.

This clonotype turned up a few times. The chain joins TRBV7-2 to TRBJ1-2, with TRBD1 as a possible D gene (5 bases). Trimming shortened V by 3 bases and J by 8 bases, and 10 bases separated the two germline ends. CDR3 size: 12 residues. Germline values: CDR1 SGHTA, CDR2 FQGNSA. The CDR3 DNA reads TGTGCCAGCAGCTTGGACATAAAAGGCTACACCTTC. It codes for CASSLDIKGYTF.

This clonotype showed up just a few times. V usage is TRBV3-1 and J usage is TRBJ1-6; no clear D gene. The CDR3 covers 16 residues. Germline V gives CDR1 LGHDT, CDR2 YNNKEL (reference sequence). V lost 4 bases and J 2 bases, leaving 12 bases between the germline ends. The CDR3 nucleotides read TGTGCCAGCAGCCGAGACCCGGACGCCTATAATTCACCCCTCCACTTT. Encoded protein: CASSRDPDAYNSPLHF.

The CDR3 region is CASRRRVWDYEQYF. The CDR3 DNA reads TGTGCCAGCAGACGACGTGTATGGGATTACGAGCAGTACTTC. The chain uses TRBV7-8 and TRBJ2-7; no firm D call. CDR1 and CDR2 from the germline V gene are SGHVS and FQNEAQ. CDR3 size: 14 residues. V was pared by 6 bases and J by 4 bases, with 16 bases between. Drawing the rest from reference TRBV7-8 and TRBJ2-7, the complete variable domain is GAGVSQSPRYKVAKRGQDVALRCDPISGHVSLFWYQQALGQGPEFLTYFQNEAQLDKSGLPSDRFFAERPEGSVSTLKIQRTQQEDSAVYLCASRRRVWDYEQYFGPGTRLTVT.

The rearrangement uses TRBV25-1 and TRBJ2-7; D might be TRBD1 or TRBD2, each matching 5 bases. Between the trimmed V and J ends, which lost 0 bases and 0 bases, there was a span of 15 bases. This CDR3 region has 17 residues. CDR1 MGHDK and CDR2 SYGVNS come from the germline V gene. The DNA for the CDR3 is TGTGCCAGCAGTGAATACCCTGGGGCGGGTAGCTCCTACGAGCAGTACTTC. Translated, it gives CASSEYPGAGSSYEQYF.

The V call is TRBV28, the J call TRBJ2-7; 8 bases are a match to TRBD1. CDR3 size: 16 residues. Germline V lookup: CDR1 MDHEN, CDR2 SYDVKM. V was clipped by 5 bases and J by 2 bases; unmatched bases: 11. This CDR3 reads CASSNPGTGNTYEQYF. The CDR3 DNA reads as TGTGCCAGCAGTAACCCGGGGACAGGAAATACCTACGAGCAGTACTTC.

V is TRBV14 and J is TRBJ1-2; no clear D. The CDR3 consists of 17 residues. V was cut by 0 bases and J by 5 bases, with 19 bases left in between. The germline V gene encodes CDR1 SGHDN and CDR2 FVKESK. The CDR3 nucleotides read TGTGCCAGCAGCCAAGATGGGATACAGCGAGACTTATATGGCTACACCTTC. As protein: CASSQDGIQRDLYGYTF.